The clone carrying this T cell receptor beta chain has just a few counts. Here immunoSEQ multiplex PCR was the method, and the copy in TCRdb shows in-frame clones only, minus some. The repertoire holds about 34,000 clones, roughly 87% seen once, with 17% in the top ten. These data originate in a study of blood T cell repertoires in COVID-19. Germline V lookup: CDR1 LGHDT, CDR2 YNNKEL (reference sequence). CDR3 length: 14 amino acids. With V trimmed by 4 bases and J by 5 bases, 5 bases remained unmatched. This chain connects TRBV3-1 (or the pseudogene TRBV3-2) to TRBJ1-1, with 9 bases that match TRBD1. Sequencing was done on a sample of peripheral blood. The TCR was taken from an older woman with active COVID-19. CDR3 protein: CASSRGTGFTEAFF. The CDR3 DNA reads as TGTGCCAGCAGCCGAGGGACAGGGTTTACTGAAGCTTTCTTT.